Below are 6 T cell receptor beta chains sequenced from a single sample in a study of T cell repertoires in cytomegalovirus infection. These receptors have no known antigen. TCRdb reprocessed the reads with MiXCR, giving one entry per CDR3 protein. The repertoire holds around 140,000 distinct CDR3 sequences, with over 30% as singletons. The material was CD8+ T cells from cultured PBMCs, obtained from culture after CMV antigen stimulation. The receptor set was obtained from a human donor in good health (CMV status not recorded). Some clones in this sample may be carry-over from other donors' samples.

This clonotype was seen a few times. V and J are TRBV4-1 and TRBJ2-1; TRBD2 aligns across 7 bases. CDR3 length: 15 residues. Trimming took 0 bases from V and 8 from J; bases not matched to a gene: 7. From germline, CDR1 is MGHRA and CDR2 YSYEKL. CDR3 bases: TGCGCCAGCAGCCAAGAGGCTGTGGGGGGGGATGAGCAGTTCTTC. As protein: CASSQEAVGGDEQFF.

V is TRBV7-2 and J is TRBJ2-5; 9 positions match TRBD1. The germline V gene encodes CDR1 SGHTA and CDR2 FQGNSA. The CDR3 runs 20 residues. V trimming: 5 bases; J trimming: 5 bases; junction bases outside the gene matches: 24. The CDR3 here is CASSPNRGPHVRDWEETQYF. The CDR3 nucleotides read TGTGCCAGCAGCCCTAACAGGGGGCCACATGTCCGGGACTGGGAGGAGACCCAGTACTTC.

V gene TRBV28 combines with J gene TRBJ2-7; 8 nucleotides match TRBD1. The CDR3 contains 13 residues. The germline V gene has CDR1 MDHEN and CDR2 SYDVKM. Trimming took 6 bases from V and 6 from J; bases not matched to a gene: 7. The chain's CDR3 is CASRQPTGGEQYF. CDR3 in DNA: TGTGCCAGCAGGCAACCAACAGGGGGCGAGCAGTACTTC. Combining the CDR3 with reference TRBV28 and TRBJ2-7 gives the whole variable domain DVKVTQSSRYLVKRTGEKVFLECVQDMDHENMFWYRQDPGLGLRLIYFSYDVKMKEKGDIPEGYSVSREKKERFSLILESASTNQTSMYLCASRQPTGGEQYFGPGTRLTVT.

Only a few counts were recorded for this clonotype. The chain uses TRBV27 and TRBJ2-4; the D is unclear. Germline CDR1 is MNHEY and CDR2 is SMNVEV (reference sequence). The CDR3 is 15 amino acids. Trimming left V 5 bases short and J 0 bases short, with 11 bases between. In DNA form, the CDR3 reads TGTGCCAGCAGTCCCTCAGAGTTAGCCAAAAACATTCAGTACTTC. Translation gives CASSPSELAKNIQYF.

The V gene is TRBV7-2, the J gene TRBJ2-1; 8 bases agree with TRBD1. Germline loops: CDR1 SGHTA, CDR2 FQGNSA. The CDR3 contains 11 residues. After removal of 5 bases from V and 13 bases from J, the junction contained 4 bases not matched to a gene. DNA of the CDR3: TGTGCCAGCAGCCTCGGACAGGGTCAGTTCTTC. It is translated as CASSLGQGQFF.

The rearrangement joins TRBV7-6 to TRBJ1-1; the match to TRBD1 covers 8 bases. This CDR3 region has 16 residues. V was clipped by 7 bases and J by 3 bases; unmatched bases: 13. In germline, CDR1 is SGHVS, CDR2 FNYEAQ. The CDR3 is CASMDRDSGRDTEAFF. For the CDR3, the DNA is TGTGCCAGCATGGACAGGGACTCTGGAAGGGACACTGAAGCTTTCTTT.